This is a list of T cell receptor beta chains from one sample in a study of cytomegalovirus exposure and HLA in healthy donors. Using immunoSEQ multiplex PCR, the repertoire was profiled, and TCRdb retains in-frame clones only, with some absent. The table lists roughly 100,000 clones, approximately 87% of them singletons, with 2% to 3% in the top ten. The sample comprised PBMCs. These receptors were taken from a middle-aged man in good health and CMV-seronegative. CDR3s include the opening cysteine and the closing phenylalanine or tryptophan. The D gene is left open where the match is weak. For some rows the clone size is stated as once, few or many, or as a class when expanded; others skip it.

>TRBJ1-1|TRBV7-3|once|TRBD1
CASSLNRGSDEAFF
TGTGCCAGCAGCTTAAACAGGGGGTCGGATGAAGCTTTCTTT
>TRBJ1-4|TRBV18|-|-
CASSPRFQNNEKLFF
TGTGCCAGCTCACCACGTTTCCAGAATAATGAAAAACTGTTTTTT
>TRBJ1-1|TRBV6-1|-|-
CASSELWGRAEAFF
TGTGCCAGCAGTGAACTATGGGGCCGGGCCGAAGCTTTCTTT
>TRBJ2-3|TRBV5-6|-|TRBD2
CASSWRTGGPSDTQYF
TGTGCCAGCAGCTGGAGGACGGGGGGGCCTTCAGATACGCAGTATTTT
>TRBJ1-6|TRBV19|-|TRBD1
CASSKPKGQAQDSPLHF
TGTGCCAGTAGCAAGCCCAAGGGACAGGCCCAAGATTCACCCCTCCACTTT
>TRBJ1-1|TRBV7-6|few|TRBD1
CASSTGQGRTEAFF
TGTGCCAGCAGTACCGGACAGGGTCGCACTGAAGCTTTCTTT
>TRBJ2-1|TRBV5-5|-|-
CASSADKYNEQFF
TGTGCCAGCAGCGCCGACAAGTACAATGAGCAGTTCTTC
>TRBJ2-1|TRBV7-8|few|-
CASSFRQGLGHEQFF
TGTGCCAGCAGCTTTCGGCAGGGGCTGGGGCATGAGCAGTTCTTC
>TRBJ2-1|TRBV5-4|-|TRBD2
CASSSGLAGGQSYNEQFF
TGTGCCAGCAGCTCGGGACTAGCGGGGGGCCAATCCTACAATGAGCAGTTCTTC
>TRBJ2-5|TRBV27|-|-
CASIPAGETQYF
TGTGCCAGCATCCCCGCAGGGGAGACCCAGTACTTC
>TRBJ1-4|TRBV19|-|-
CASRLSSLVSSEKLFF
TGTGCCAGTCGCCTATCCTCCCTCGTATCTAGCGAAAAACTGTTTTTT
>TRBJ1-4|TRBV6-5|-|TRBD1
CASRPPTGGFEKLFF
TGTGCCAGCAGACCACCGACAGGGGGTTTTGAAAAACTGTTTTTT
>TRBJ1-6|TRBV7-9|-|-
CASSPLRGNNSPLHF
TGTGCCAGCAGCCCCCTTCGAGGGAACAATTCACCCCTCCACTTT
>TRBJ2-3|TRBV2|-|TRBD2
CASNRRAGGTDTQYF
TGTGCCAGCAACAGGCGAGCGGGGGGCACAGATACGCAGTATTTT
>TRBJ1-4|TRBV6-5|-|-
CASSRRQLYNEKLFF
TGTGCCAGCAGCCGGCGGCAGCTTTATAATGAAAAACTGTTTTTT
>TRBJ2-1|TRBV5-5|-|TRBD1
CASSGTEYNEQFF
TGTGCCAGCAGCGGGACAGAGTACAATGAGCAGTTCTTC
>TRBJ2-3|TRBV11-2|-|TRBD2
CASSKRLAGGASTDTQYF
TGTGCCAGCAGCAAAAGACTAGCGGGGGGCGCTTCCACAGATACGCAGTATTTT